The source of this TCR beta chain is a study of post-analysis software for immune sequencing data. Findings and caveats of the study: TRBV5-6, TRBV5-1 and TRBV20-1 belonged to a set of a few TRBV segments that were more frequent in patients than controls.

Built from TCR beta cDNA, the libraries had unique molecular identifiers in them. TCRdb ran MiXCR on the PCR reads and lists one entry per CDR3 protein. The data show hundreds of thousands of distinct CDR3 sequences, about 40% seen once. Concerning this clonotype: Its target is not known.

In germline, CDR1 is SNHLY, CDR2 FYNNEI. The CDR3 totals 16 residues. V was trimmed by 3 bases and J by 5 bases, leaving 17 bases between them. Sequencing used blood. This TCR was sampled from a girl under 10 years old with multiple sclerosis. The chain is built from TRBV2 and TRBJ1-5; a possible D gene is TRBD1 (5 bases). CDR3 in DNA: TGTGCCAGCAGTGAGGTGGGAGGGGCGGCTCATCAGCCCCAGCATTTT. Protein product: CASSEVGGAAHQPQHF.